A selection of T cell receptor beta chains follows, all from one sample in a study of shared clonotypes between healthy human individuals. Data came from immunoSEQ multiplex PCR; TCRdb stores just in-frame clones and leaves some out. The sample carries about 1,900,000 clones, about 94% recorded once. The material sequenced was naive CD8+ T cells sorted from blood. These receptors were taken from a man aged 18 to 35 in good health. Each CDR3 is given without its conserved first and last residue. The D gene is left open where the match is weak.

v_call | d_call | cdr3_aa
TRBV28 | NA | ASSFDYYEQY
TRBV6-1 | NA | ASCLNTGELF
TRBV7-8 | NA | ASSLGDSYEQY
TRBV27 | TRBD2 | ASSFSGSTDTQY
TRBV10-3 | NA | AISQDQDEQY
TRBV5-1 | TRBD2 | ASSWSLAGASYEQY
TRBV2 | TRBD1 | ASTLTGSSYNSPLH
TRBV27 | TRBD1 | ASSNRTGGNRETQY
TRBV30 | NA | AWRGPLASRTDTQY
TRBV28 | NA | ASSFQGPLGYT
TRBV18 | TRBD2 | ASSPDTSGTYEQY
TRBV27 | NA | ASSLGTGPSYEQY
TRBV10-2 | TRBD2 | ASRTFEGTSGFSYNEQF
TRBV13 | NA | ASSLRDTNYGYT
TRBV4-1 | NA | ASSQDFSDYEQY
TRBV9 | NA | ASSVEAAIGSYEQY
TRBV9 | TRBD1 | ASSQGGGAENSPLH
TRBV6-5 | NA | ASSYSSSSYEQY
TRBV5-4 | TRBD1 | ASSWATGAYEQY
TRBV7-8 | TRBD2 | ASSPSGLGVEKQY
TRBV7-9 | TRBD1 | ASSPTTDREEF
TRBV4-1 | NA | ASSQWDFGKNIQY
TRBV6-5 | NA | ASSYSAGAIYGYT
TRBV11-2 | TRBD2 | ASSLGAGGDYEQY
TRBV4-1 | NA | ASSQRTGNEQF
TRBV2 | NA | ASSVTTALGSYEQY
TRBV13 | NA | ASSQGGGLIDYGYT
TRBV11-2 | TRBD2 | ASSLLAGGNNEQF
TRBV6-5 | NA | ASTIGTVGNTIY
TRBV2 | NA | ASSADDSRASPLH
TRBV19 | NA | ASSIVPGVGYGYT
TRBV28 | NA | ASSLAQNTEAF
TRBV19 | NA | ASSTPATNTEAF
TRBV27 | NA | ASSGEGTEGDEQF
TRBV2 | NA | ASKTGPSYNEQF
TRBV15 | NA | ATQGLAKNIQY
TRBV13 | NA | ASSSGAASSGNTIY
TRBV18 | TRBD1 | ASSPRTGDTGELF
TRBV7-3 | TRBD1 | ASSFITGAGERNTEAF
TRBV20-1 | NA | SAGMENEQY
TRBV27 | NA | ASRTTDSIRGYT
TRBV9 | TRBD1 | ASSRQGPTGELF
TRBV9 | NA | ASSVGRESFYGYT
TRBV19 | NA | ASTLGNTEAF
TRBV28 | TRBD2 | ASSSGGASEQF
TRBV27 | TRBD1 | ASSFRHHRGLNETQY
TRBV7-9 | NA | ASSRTDPQY
TRBV12-1 | NA | ASSARTGLCGYT
TRBV27 | NA | ASGIRGGPGKLF
TRBV28 | NA | ASSLVDSNSNQPQH
TRBV18 | NA | ASSPPDSFFVGPEAF
TRBV6-1 | NA | ASSEKAELWVNTEAF
TRBV5-6 | TRBD2 | ASSFMTSGRIYEQY
TRBV30 | NA | AWDTGNTIY
TRBV27 | NA | ASSLQGSAEQY
TRBV5-1 | TRBD2 | ASSLAGGYYEQY
TRBV6-5 | NA | ASSIYSYNEQF
TRBV5-6 | NA | ASTPGWDTGNSPLH
TRBV27 | TRBD1 | ASSPGTGGETQY
TRBV6-5 | NA | ASSLGSYEQY